Sequencing of this T cell receptor beta chain was carried out in a study of CD8+ T cells in alopecia areata. For the study at large: Female C3H/HeJ mice aged about 6-10 weeks received skin from spontaneously alopecic C3H/HeJ graft donors aged 6-12 months.

The germline V gene has CDR1 NSHNY and CDR2 SYGAGN. The CDR3 contains 15 residues. cDNA reverse transcribed from extracted RNA served as the sequencing template. The protocol was immunoSEQ multiplex PCR, while the TCRdb copy is restricted to in-frame clones and leaves out a portion. The record shows about 120,000 clones for this sample, with no singletons present. This clone was detected a few times. Its cognate antigen is unknown. The genes are named according to mouse. The CDR3 end is not reached by the read, which stops 4 residues before it; the germline J gene fills it in. Findings and caveats of the study: Normal scalp showed lower clonality than lesional scalp, especially alopecia totalis/universalis. Tissue-resident alphabeta T cells belonging to normal skin likewise get sequenced within scalp specimens. With patients, TCR sharing proved less clear than in mice, a difference possibly related to HLA.

This receptor was obtained from a C3H/HeJ mouse with alopecia areata. The MHC haplotype recorded for the strain is H2-k. The sequenced sample consisted of lesional skin. This chain joins TRBV13-1 and TRBJ2-7; TRBD2 matches 10 bases. This CDR3 is CASSDAYWGGYEQYF. Incomplete CDR3 DNA: TGTGCCAGCAGTGATGCCTACTGGGGGGGTTAT.